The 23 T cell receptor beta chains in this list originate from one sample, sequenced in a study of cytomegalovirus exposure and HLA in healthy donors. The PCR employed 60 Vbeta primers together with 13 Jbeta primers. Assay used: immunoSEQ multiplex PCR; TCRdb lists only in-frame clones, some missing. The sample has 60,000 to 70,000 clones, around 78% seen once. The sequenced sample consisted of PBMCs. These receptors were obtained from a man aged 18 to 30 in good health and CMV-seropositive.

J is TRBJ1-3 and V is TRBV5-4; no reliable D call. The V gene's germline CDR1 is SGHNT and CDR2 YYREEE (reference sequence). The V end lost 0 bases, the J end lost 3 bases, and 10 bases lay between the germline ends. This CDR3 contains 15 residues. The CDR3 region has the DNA TGTGCCAGCAGCTTGGGACTAGGTAGTGGAAACACCATATATTTT. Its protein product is CASSLGLGSGNTIYF.

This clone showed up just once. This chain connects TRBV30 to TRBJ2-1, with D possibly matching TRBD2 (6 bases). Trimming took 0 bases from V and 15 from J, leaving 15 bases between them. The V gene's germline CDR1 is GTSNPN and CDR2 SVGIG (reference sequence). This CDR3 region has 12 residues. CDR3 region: CAWSVNWGELFF. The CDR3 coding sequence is TGTGCCTGGAGTGTAAATTGGGGGGAGTTGTTCTTC.

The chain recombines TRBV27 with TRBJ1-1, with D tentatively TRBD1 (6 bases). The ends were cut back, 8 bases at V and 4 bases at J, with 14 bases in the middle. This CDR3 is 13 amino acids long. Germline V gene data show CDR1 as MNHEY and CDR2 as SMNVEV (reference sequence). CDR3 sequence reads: CASSWGGGTEAFF. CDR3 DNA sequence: TGTGCCAGCTCTTGGGGGGGCGGCACTGAAGCTTTCTTT.

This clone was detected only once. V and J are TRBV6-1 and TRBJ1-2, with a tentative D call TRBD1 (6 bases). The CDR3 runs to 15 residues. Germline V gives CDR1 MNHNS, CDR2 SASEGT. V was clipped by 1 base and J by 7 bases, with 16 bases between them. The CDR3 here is CASSEVWGRGGGYTF. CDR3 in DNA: TGTGCCAGCAGTGAAGTTTGGGGTAGGGGGGGTGGCTACACCTTC.

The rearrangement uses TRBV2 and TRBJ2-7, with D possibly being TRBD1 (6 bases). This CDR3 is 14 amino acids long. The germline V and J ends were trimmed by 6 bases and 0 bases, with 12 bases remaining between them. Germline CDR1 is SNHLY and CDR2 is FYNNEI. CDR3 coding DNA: TGTGCCAGCAGGAGACAGGAGAGCTCCTACGAGCAGTACTTC. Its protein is CASRRQESSYEQYF.

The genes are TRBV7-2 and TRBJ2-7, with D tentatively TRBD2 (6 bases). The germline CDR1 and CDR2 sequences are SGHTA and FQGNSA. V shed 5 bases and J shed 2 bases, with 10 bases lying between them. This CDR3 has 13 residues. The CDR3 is CASSPGGTYEQYF. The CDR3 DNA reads TGTGCCAGCAGCCCAGGAGGGACCTACGAGCAGTACTTC.

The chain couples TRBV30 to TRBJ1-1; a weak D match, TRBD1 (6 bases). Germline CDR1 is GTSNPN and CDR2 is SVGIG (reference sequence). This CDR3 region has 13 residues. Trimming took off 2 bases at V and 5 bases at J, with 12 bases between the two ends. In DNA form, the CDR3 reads TGTGCCTGGAGTAGACAGGAAGGGACTGAAGCTTTCTTT. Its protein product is CAWSRQEGTEAFF.

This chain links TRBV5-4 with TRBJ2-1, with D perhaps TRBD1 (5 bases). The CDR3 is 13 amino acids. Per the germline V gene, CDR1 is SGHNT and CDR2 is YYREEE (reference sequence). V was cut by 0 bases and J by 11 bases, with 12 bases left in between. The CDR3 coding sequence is TGTGCCAGCAGCTTGGTGGGCCAGGGTAAGCAGTTCTTC. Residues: CASSLVGQGKQFF.

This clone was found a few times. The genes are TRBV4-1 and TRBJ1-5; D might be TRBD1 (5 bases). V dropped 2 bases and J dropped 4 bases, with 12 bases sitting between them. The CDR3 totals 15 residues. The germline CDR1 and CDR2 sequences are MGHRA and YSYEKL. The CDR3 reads CASSQLTAPNQPQHF. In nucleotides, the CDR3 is TGCGCCAGCAGCCAACTGACAGCTCCTAATCAGCCCCAGCATTTT.

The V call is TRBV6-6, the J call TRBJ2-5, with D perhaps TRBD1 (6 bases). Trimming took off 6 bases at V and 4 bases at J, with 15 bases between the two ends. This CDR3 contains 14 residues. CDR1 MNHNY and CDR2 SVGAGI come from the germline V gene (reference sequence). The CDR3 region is CASSQAGVRETQYF. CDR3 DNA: TGTGCCAGCAGCCAGGCAGGGGTTCGAGAGACCCAGTACTTC.

This CDR3 is CASSLGTSGRTQYF. CDR3 nucleotides: TGTGCCAGCAGCTTGGGGACTAGCGGTCGGACCCAGTACTTC. The chain is built from TRBV5-4 and TRBJ2-5, with 10 positions matching TRBD2. CDR1 is SGHNT, CDR2 YYREEE, per germline (reference sequence). The CDR3 is 14 amino acids. After removal of 0 bases from V and 7 bases from J, the junction contained 3 bases not matched to a gene.

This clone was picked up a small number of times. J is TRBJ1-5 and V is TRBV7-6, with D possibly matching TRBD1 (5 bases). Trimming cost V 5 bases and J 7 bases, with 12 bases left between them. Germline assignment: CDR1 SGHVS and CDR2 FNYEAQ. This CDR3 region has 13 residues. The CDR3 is CASSGGRDQPQHF. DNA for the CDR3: TGTGCCAGCAGCGGTGGGAGGGACCAGCCCCAGCATTTT. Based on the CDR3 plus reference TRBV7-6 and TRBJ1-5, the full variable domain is GAGVSQSPRYKVTKRGQDVALRCDPISGHVSLYWYRQALGQGPEFLTYFNYEAQQDKSGLPNDRFSAERPEGSISTLTIQRTEQRDSAMYRCASSGGRDQPQHFGDGTRLSIL.

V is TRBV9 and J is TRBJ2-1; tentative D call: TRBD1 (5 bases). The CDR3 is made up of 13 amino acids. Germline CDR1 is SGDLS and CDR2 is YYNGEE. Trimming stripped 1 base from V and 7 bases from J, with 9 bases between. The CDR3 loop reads CASSVQGANEQFF. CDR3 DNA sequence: TGTGCCAGCAGCGTACAGGGTGCGAATGAGCAGTTCTTC.

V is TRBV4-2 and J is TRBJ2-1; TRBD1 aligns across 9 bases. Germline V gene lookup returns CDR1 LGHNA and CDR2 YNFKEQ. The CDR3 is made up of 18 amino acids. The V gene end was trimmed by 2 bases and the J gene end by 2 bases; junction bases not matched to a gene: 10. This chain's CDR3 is CASSQFTGGGSPYNEQFF. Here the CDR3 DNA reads TGTGCCAGCAGCCAATTCACAGGGGGCGGTAGCCCCTACAATGAGCAGTTCTTC.

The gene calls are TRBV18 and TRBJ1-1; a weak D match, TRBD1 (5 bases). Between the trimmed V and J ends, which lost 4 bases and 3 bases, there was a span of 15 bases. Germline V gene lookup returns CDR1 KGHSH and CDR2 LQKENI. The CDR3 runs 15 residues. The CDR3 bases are TGTGCCAGCTCACTTCCGGGACTAGGGCACACTGAAGCTTTCTTT. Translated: CASSLPGLGHTEAFF. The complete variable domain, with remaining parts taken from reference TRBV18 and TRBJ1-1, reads NAGVMQNPRHLVRRRGQEARLRCSPMKGHSHVYWYRQLPEEGLKFMVYLQKENIIDESGMPKERFSAEFPKEGPSILRIQQVVRGDSAAYFCASSLPGLGHTEAFFGQGTRLTVV.

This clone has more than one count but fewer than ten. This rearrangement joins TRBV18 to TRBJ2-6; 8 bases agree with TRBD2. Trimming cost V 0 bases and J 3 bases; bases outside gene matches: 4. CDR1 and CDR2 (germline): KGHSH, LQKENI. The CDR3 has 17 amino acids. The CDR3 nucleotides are TGTGCCAGCTCACCACCCGGGAGGGCTGGTGGGGCCAACGTCCTGACTTTC. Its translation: CASSPPGRAGGANVLTF.

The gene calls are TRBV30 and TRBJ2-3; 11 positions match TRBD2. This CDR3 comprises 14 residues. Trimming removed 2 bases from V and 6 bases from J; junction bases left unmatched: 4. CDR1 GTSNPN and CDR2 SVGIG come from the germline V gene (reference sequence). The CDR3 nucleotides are TGTGCCTGGAGTTCTAGCGGGGGGCTGGATACGCAGTATTTT. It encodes CAWSSSGGLDTQYF.

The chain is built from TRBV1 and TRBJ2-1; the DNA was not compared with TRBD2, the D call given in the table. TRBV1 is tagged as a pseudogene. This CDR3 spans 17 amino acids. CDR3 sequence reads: CTSSAQIELAGYNEQFF. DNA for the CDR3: TGCACCAGCAGCGCACAAATCGAGCTAGCGGGGTACAATGAGCAGTTCTTC.

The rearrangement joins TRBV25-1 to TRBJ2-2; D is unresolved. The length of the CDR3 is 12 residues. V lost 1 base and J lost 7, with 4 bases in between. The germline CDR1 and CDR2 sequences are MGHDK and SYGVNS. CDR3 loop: CASSESGGELFF. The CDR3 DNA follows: TGTGCCAGCAGTGAATCGGGCGGGGAGCTGTTTTTT.

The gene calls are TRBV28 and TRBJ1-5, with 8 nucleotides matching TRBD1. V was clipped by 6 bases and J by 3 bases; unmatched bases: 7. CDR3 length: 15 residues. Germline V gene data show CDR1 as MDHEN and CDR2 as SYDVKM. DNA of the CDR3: TGTGCCAGCAGCCCAGGGACAGGCGACAATCAGCCCCAGCATTTT. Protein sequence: CASSPGTGDNQPQHF.

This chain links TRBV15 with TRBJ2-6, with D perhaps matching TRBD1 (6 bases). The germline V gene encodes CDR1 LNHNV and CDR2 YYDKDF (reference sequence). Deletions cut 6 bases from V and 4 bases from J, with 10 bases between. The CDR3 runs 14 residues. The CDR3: CATSPGAGANVLTF. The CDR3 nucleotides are TGTGCCACCAGTCCAGGGGCGGGGGCCAACGTCCTGACTTTC.

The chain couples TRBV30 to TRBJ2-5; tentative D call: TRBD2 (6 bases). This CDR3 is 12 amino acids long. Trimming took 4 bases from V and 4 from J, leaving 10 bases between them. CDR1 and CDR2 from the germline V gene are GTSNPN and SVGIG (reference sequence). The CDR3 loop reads CAWTGGAETQYF. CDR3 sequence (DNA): TGTGCCTGGACAGGAGGGGCAGAGACCCAGTACTTC.

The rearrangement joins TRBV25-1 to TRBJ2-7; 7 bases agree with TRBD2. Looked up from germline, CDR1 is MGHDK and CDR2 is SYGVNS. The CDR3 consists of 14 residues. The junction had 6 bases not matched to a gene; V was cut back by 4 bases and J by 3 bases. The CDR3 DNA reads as TGTGCCAGCAGTGGGGCCGGGACTAACTACGAGCAGTACTTC. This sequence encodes CASSGAGTNYEQYF.